The 5 T cell receptor beta chains given below trace back to one sample, sequenced in a study of blood T cell repertoires in COVID-19. Only in-frame clones appear in the TCRdb table, and some are missing; sequencing was by immunoSEQ multiplex PCR. Among about 180,000 clones, about 80% were seen once, and the ten largest hold 1.5%. Sequencing used peripheral blood. The receptors shown here come from a human donor in a cohort sampled during active COVID-19.

This chain links TRBV27 with TRBJ2-3; 14 bases are a match to TRBD2. The germline V gene encodes CDR1 MNHEY and CDR2 SMNVEV (reference sequence). CDR3 length equals 19 residues. The junction had 12 bases not matched to a gene; V was cut back by 4 bases and J by 3 bases. The CDR3 loop reads CASSSRPVTSGRATDTQYF. CDR3 nucleotide sequence: TGTGCCAGCAGTTCTCGCCCGGTGACTAGCGGGAGGGCGACAGATACGCAGTATTTT.

The J gene is TRBJ1-1, the V gene TRBV19; D might be TRBD1 (6 bases). Germline V CDR1 and CDR2: LNHDA, SQIVND (reference sequence). Trimming removed 6 bases at V and 1 base at J, with 15 bases between. The CDR3 has 15 residues. The CDR3 nucleotides are TGTGCCAGTAGCCCGGACAGAGGCTGGAACACTGAAGCTTTCTTT. Translating it yields CASSPDRGWNTEAFF.

V is TRBV6-5 and J is TRBJ2-7; D is possibly TRBD1 (6 bases). V was trimmed by 7 bases and J by 0 bases, leaving 16 bases between them. This CDR3 has 15 residues. CDR1 is MNHEY and CDR2 is SVGAGI in the germline V gene. CDR3 amino acids: CASTTTGPSSYEQYF. DNA of the CDR3: TGTGCCAGCACGACTACAGGGCCTAGCTCCTACGAGCAGTACTTC.

The CDR3: CASSSTGGKTEAFF. In DNA, the CDR3 is TGTGCCAGCAGCTCCACCGGGGGAAAAACTGAAGCTTTCTTT. The chain has TRBV7-2 and TRBJ1-1; D may be TRBD1 (5 bases). The germline gives CDR1 SGHTA, CDR2 FQGNSA. There are 14 residues in the CDR3. The ends were cut back, 4 bases at V and 5 bases at J, with 14 bases in the middle.

J is TRBJ1-1 and V is TRBV28; no firm D call. Looked up from germline, CDR1 is MDHEN and CDR2 is SYDVKM. The CDR3 runs 12 residues. V was trimmed by 9 bases and J by 1 base, leaving 9 bases between them. The CDR3 loop is CASREGNTEAFF. The CDR3 DNA follows: TGTGCCAGTCGCGAGGGGAACACTGAAGCTTTCTTT.